This section outlines one T cell receptor beta chain sequence together with its context. The target antigen is unknown. This specimen comes from a study of shared clonotypes between healthy human individuals. The repertoire was sequenced with immunoSEQ multiplex PCR; TCRdb's copy has only in-frame clones and lacks some. Found here are 2 million to 3 million clones, under 95% of them singletons; the top ten hold 0.36%. Study-wide results and caveats: Generally, estimated richness proved larger in naive subsets than it did in memory subsets. Clonotypes that were shared across a few donors made up 4% to 6% of naive CD4 clonotypes.

The donor cohort consisted entirely of Caucasian adults residing in Nashville, Tennessee. CD45RA+ naive and CD45RA-negative memory subsets were separated from CD4+ cells. This CDR3 has 16 residues. Germline CDR1 reads LGHNA; CDR2 reads YSLEER. V was pared by 0 bases and J by 4 bases, with 15 bases between. The sequence was collected from a man between 18 and 29 years old in good health. Some clones in this sample may be carry-over from other donors' samples. V gene TRBV4-3 combines with J gene TRBJ2-5, with no clear D. The material sequenced was naive CD4+ T cells from PBMCs. The subset denotes: CD45RA+ positively selected. CDR3 DNA: TGCGCCAGCAGCCAAGATAGCACGGCTAGTCGAGAGACCCAGTACTTC. Residues: CASSQDSTASRETQYF.